This T cell receptor (beta chain) was recorded in a study of early T cells in non-severe SARS-CoV-2 infection. The wider study: Investigators sequenced bulk RNA drawn from unsorted whole blood, and chains remained unpaired. Study-wide results and caveats: Anti-spike CD8 responses were favored by VDJdb matching, which missed private and CD4 specificities.

This clonotype has ten or more counts. The antigen is undetermined. Unique molecular identifiers were added to individual cDNA molecules. TCRdb ran MiXCR on the 5' RACE reads and lists one entry per CDR3 protein. The table includes tens of thousands of distinct CDR3 sequences, 5.5% to 8% detected once. V was clipped by 5 bases and J by 3 bases, with 16 bases between them. Germline-derived CDR1 and CDR2 are DFQATT and SNEGSKA (reference sequence). The CDR3 runs 14 residues. The receptor comes from an adult who was a healthcare worker with PCR-confirmed SARS-CoV-2 infection or an uninfected control (not recorded which). The material sequenced was whole blood. The chain carries TRBV20-1 and TRBJ2-5; TRBD1 might be the D (5 bases). The chain's CDR3 is CSALDTRTKETQYF. As DNA, the CDR3 is TGCAGTGCTCTGGACACCCGCACAAAAGAGACCCAGTACTTC.